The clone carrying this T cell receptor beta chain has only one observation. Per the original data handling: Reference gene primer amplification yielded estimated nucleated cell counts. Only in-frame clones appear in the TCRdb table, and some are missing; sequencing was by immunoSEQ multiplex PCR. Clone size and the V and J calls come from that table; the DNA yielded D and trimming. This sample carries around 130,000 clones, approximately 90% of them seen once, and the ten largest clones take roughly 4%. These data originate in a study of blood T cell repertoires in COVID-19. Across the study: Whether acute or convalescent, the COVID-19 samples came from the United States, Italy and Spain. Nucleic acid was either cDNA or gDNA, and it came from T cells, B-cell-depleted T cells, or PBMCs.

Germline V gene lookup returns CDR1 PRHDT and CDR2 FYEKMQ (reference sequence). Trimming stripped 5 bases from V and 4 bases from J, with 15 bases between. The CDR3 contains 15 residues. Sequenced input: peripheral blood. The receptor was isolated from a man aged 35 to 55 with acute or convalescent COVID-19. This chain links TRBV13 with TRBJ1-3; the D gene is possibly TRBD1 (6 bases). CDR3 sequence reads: CASSRTGTRGNTIYF. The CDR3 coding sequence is TGTGCCAGCAGCCGAACCGGGACAAGGGGAAACACCATATATTTT.